Presented here are 23 T cell receptor beta chains from one specimen sequenced in a study of blood T cell repertoires in COVID-19. The method was immunoSEQ multiplex PCR; TCRdb's version includes in-frame clones alone and lacks a portion of them. The data show about 300,000 clones, around nine tenths seen once. Specimen: peripheral blood. The receptors were gathered from a woman younger than 45 with COVID-19, enrolled during active disease.

This rearrangement joins TRBV10-1 to TRBJ1-1, with a possible D match to TRBD1 (5 bases). This CDR3 is built from 14 residues. With 3 bases removed from V and 3 bases from J, the gap between germline ends came to 11 bases. CDR1 is WNHNN and CDR2 is SYGVQD in the germline V gene (reference sequence). The DNA of the CDR3 is TGCGCCAGCAGTGAAACTCCGGGGGACACTGAAGCTTTCTTT. The encoded protein is CASSETPGDTEAFF.

The chain couples TRBV4-2 to TRBJ2-3; 10 bases match TRBD2. Unmatched junction bases numbered 1, after V lost 0 bases and J lost 4 bases. This CDR3 has 15 residues. Germline assignment: CDR1 LGHNA and CDR2 YNFKEQ. The CDR3 protein is CASSQEAGGPDTQYF. As DNA, the CDR3 is TGTGCCAGCAGCCAAGAAGCGGGGGGGCCAGATACGCAGTATTTT.

V gene TRBV6-5 combines with J gene TRBJ1-1; weak D call: TRBD1 (6 bases). Trimming took off 5 bases at V and 8 bases at J, with 6 bases between the two ends. The germline CDR1 and CDR2 sequences are MNHEY and SVGAGI. This CDR3 is built from 10 residues. The CDR3 sequence is CASSQGEAFF. The CDR3 nucleotides read TGTGCCAGCAGTCAGGGGGAAGCTTTCTTT.

This chain joins TRBV19 and TRBJ2-1; possibly TRBD2 for D (6 bases). Trimming left V 8 bases short and J 7 bases short, with 15 bases between. The CDR3 sequence is 13 residues long. Germline V gene sequence: CDR1 LNHDA, CDR2 SQIVND (reference sequence). CDR3 DNA sequence: TGTGCCAGTGCAAGTGGGGCGGGAAATGAGCAGTTCTTC. Its translation is CASASGAGNEQFF. The entire variable domain, with the rest obtained from reference TRBV19 and TRBJ2-1, is as follows: DGGITQSPKYLFRKEGQNVTLSCEQNLNHDAMYWYRQDPGQGLRLIYYSQIVNDFQKGDIAEGYSVSREKKESFPLTVTSAQKNPTAFYLCASASGAGNEQFFGPGTRLTVL.

This chain joins TRBV12-5 and TRBJ1-1; no definite D call. Trimming stripped 1 base from V and 9 bases from J, with 9 bases between. Per the germline V gene, CDR1 is LGHNT and CDR2 is FRNRAP. CDR3 length: 12 residues. The CDR3 protein is CASGLEVGQAFF. The CDR3 region has the DNA TGTGCTAGTGGTTTGGAGGTGGGCCAAGCTTTCTTT.

This clone was counted between two and nine times. V and J are TRBV7-2 and TRBJ1-2, with 10 bases that match TRBD1. The CDR3 is 17 residues long. With 4 bases clipped from V and 8 bases from J, the junction kept 16 bases outside the gene matches. The germline V gene encodes CDR1 SGHTA and CDR2 FQGNSA. The CDR3 protein is CASSSHGAGQGLWGYTF. In nucleotides, the CDR3 is TGTGCCAGCAGCTCTCATGGCGCGGGACAGGGGCTTTGGGGCTACACCTTC. The variable domain in full, with the rest retrieved from reference TRBV7-2 and TRBJ1-2, is GAGVSQSPSNKVTEKGKDVELRCDPISGHTALYWYRQSLGQGLEFLIYFQGNSAPDKSGLPSDRFSAERTGGSVSTLTIQRTQQEDSAVYLCASSSHGAGQGLWGYTFGSGTRLTVV.

The chain is built from TRBV28 and TRBJ1-2, with D tentatively TRBD1 (6 bases). The germline gives CDR1 MDHEN, CDR2 SYDVKM. The CDR3 extends over 13 amino acids. With 5 bases removed from V and 8 bases from J, the gap between germline ends came to 15 bases. CDR3 nucleotide sequence: TGTGCCAGCAGTCCGGGGGGCCTAGAAGGCTACACCTTC. Amino acids: CASSPGGLEGYTF.

This chain links TRBV5-5 with TRBJ2-7; maybe TRBD2 (6 bases). CDR3 length: 14 amino acids. The V and J ends lost 0 bases and 4 bases respectively, with 11 bases between them. Germline loops: CDR1 SGHKS, CDR2 YYEKEE (reference sequence). CDR3 DNA: TGTGCCAGCAGCTTGGTGGGAGGTAGTTACGAGCAGTACTTC. This gives the protein CASSLVGGSYEQYF.

The CDR3 loop is CASSANYNEQFF. The CDR3 region has the DNA TGTGCCAGCAGCGCCAACTACAATGAGCAGTTCTTC. The V call is TRBV9, the J call TRBJ2-1; D ambiguous. The CDR3 sequence is 12 residues long. CDR1 is SGDLS, CDR2 YYNGEE, per germline. Trimming took off 3 bases at V and 3 bases at J, with 4 bases between the two ends.

The rearrangement uses TRBV4-1 and TRBJ2-1; tentative D call: TRBD1 (6 bases). V dropped 0 bases and J dropped 3 bases, with 21 bases sitting between them. This CDR3 contains 19 residues. Per the germline V gene, CDR1 is MGHRA and CDR2 is YSYEKL. The CDR3 sequence is CASSQDARGHTGSYNEQFF. The DNA for the CDR3 is TGCGCCAGCAGCCAAGACGCCAGGGGTCATACTGGTAGCTACAATGAGCAGTTCTTC.

This rearrangement joins TRBV5-4 to TRBJ2-2; possibly TRBD1 for D (6 bases). The CDR3 runs 15 residues. Trimming stripped 5 bases from V and 1 base from J, with 12 bases between. Germline loops: CDR1 SGHNT, CDR2 YYREEE (reference sequence). CDR3 region: CASSRTDLNTGELFF. In DNA form, the CDR3 reads TGTGCCAGCAGTCGGACAGACCTGAACACCGGGGAGCTGTTTTTT.

This rearrangement joins TRBV27 to TRBJ2-7; D uncertain. Trimming pared 8 bases from V and 5 bases from J, leaving 22 bases between. The CDR3 runs 15 residues. Germline assignment: CDR1 MNHEY and CDR2 SMNVEV (reference sequence). The CDR3 loop is CASAPSRHSWDEQYV. The CDR3 DNA sequence: TGTGCCAGCGCCCCCTCTCGGCACAGCTGGGACGAGCAGTACGTC.

The J gene is TRBJ1-2, the V gene TRBV5-4, with a tentative D call TRBD1 (5 bases). The CDR3 extends over 13 amino acids. Germline CDR1 is SGHNT and CDR2 is YYREEE (reference sequence). V was pared by 5 bases and J by 4 bases, with 12 bases between. This chain's CDR3 is CASRFGGGYGYTF. CDR3 in DNA: TGTGCCAGCAGGTTTGGGGGGGGCTATGGCTACACCTTC. The whole variable domain, remainder taken from reference TRBV5-4 and TRBJ1-2, is ETGVTQSPTHLIKTRGQQVTLRCSSQSGHNTVSWYQQALGQGPQFIFQYYREEENGRGNFPPRFSGLQFPNYSSELNVNALELDDSALYLCASRFGGGYGYTFGSGTRLTVV.

The chain is built from TRBV4-1 and TRBJ2-1, with D possibly TRBD1 on 6 matching bases. The CDR3 spans 16 residues. From germline, CDR1 is MGHRA and CDR2 YSYEKL. The V end was cut by 1 base, the J end by 4 bases, with 14 bases between. CDR3 nucleotides: TGCGCCAGCAGCCAAGGGGGGCAGGGGTTGTACAATGAGCAGTTCTTC. Translating it yields CASSQGGQGLYNEQFF.

The rearrangement links TRBV10-2 to TRBJ2-3, with 13 nucleotides matching TRBD2. The CDR3 is made up of 15 amino acids. V shed 6 bases, J shed 3 bases, and the junction held 3 bases outside the gene matches. Germline CDR1 reads WSHSY; CDR2 reads SAAADI. CDR3 sequence (DNA): TGCGCCAGCAGAGGACTAGCGGGGGTTACAGATACGCAGTATTTT. It translates to CASRGLAGVTDTQYF.

The chain couples TRBV19 to TRBJ2-1; 8 bases match TRBD2. Germline-derived CDR1 and CDR2 are LNHDA and SQIVND (reference sequence). The CDR3 sequence is 14 residues long. The junction had 4 bases not matched to a gene; V was cut back by 5 bases and J by 4 bases. CDR3 DNA sequence: TGTGCCAGTAGTTTAGGACTAGCATACAATGAGCAGTTCTTC. Translation: CASSLGLAYNEQFF. Together with reference TRBV19 and TRBJ2-1, the CDR3 gives the full variable domain: DGGITQSPKYLFRKEGQNVTLSCEQNLNHDAMYWYRQDPGQGLRLIYYSQIVNDFQKGDIAEGYSVSREKKESFPLTVTSAQKNPTAFYLCASSLGLAYNEQFFGPGTRLTVL.

The chain has TRBV2 and TRBJ2-2, with unresolved D. The V and J ends lost 6 bases and 1 base respectively, with 9 bases between them. Looked up from germline, CDR1 is SNHLY and CDR2 is FYNNEI. CDR3 size: 14 residues. CDR3 amino acids: CASRRNQNTGELFF. CDR3 coding DNA: TGTGCCAGCAGGAGAAATCAGAACACCGGGGAGCTGTTTTTT.

This chain joins TRBV2 and TRBJ2-7, with 10 bases lining up with TRBD1. The CDR3 sequence is 15 residues long. Trimming cost V 7 bases and J 0 bases; bases outside gene matches: 6. Germline CDR1 is SNHLY and CDR2 is FYNNEI. This CDR3 reads CASNPDRGFSYEQYV. The CDR3 DNA reads TGTGCCAGCAACCCGGACAGGGGGTTCTCCTACGAGCAGTACGTC.

The chain combines TRBV27 with TRBJ1-2, with TRBD1 identical over 7 bases. The CDR3 contains 14 residues. V shed 2 bases, J shed 8 bases, and the junction held 8 bases outside the gene matches. Germline CDR1 MNHEY, CDR2 SMNVEV (reference sequence). CDR3 DNA sequence: TGTGCCAGCAGTTTACGACAGGGTATGGAAGGCTACACCTTC. Translated, it gives CASSLRQGMEGYTF.

The genes are TRBV2 and TRBJ1-1; TRBD1 is a possible D gene (5 bases). Trimming took 7 bases from V and 4 from J, leaving 10 bases between them. The germline gives CDR1 SNHLY, CDR2 FYNNEI. This CDR3 comprises 12 residues. Here the CDR3 reads CASIVRATEAFF. In DNA, the CDR3 is TGTGCCAGCATCGTCAGGGCCACTGAAGCTTTCTTT.

The table lists this clone with a count of one. The chain has TRBV2 and TRBJ2-1, with D unclear. Trimming cost V 4 bases and J 13 bases, with 11 bases left between them. Germline loops: CDR1 SNHLY, CDR2 FYNNEI. This CDR3 comprises 11 residues. The CDR3 region is CASSVDKLQFF. The CDR3, as DNA: TGTGCCAGCAGTGTAGACAAATTACAGTTCTTC.

The gene calls are TRBV2 and TRBJ2-3; D is undetermined. The V end lost 4 bases, the J end lost 3 bases, and 14 bases lay between the germline ends. The germline CDR1 and CDR2 sequences are SNHLY and FYNNEI. The CDR3 loop spans 15 amino acids. The DNA for the CDR3 is TGTGCCAGCAGTGCGGGTGGTCTCCCGACAGATACGCAGTATTTT. This encodes CASSAGGLPTDTQYF.

The chain combines TRBV3-1 (or the pseudogene TRBV3-2) with TRBJ1-5; no definite D call. Germline CDR1 LGHDT, CDR2 YNNKEL (reference sequence). The CDR3 sequence is 13 residues long. Trimming stripped 8 bases from V and 5 bases from J, with 13 bases between. The CDR3 spells CASSTTRDQPQHF. The CDR3 region has the DNA TGTGCCAGCTCTACAACGAGGGATCAGCCCCAGCATTTT.